The source of this T cell receptor (beta chain) is a study of response to subunit inactivated influenza vaccine. This clonotype was observed a handful of times. The germline gives CDR1 SEHNR, CDR2 FQNEAQ (reference sequence). The CDR3 is made up of 16 amino acids. V was shortened by 2 bases and J by 3 bases, with 15 bases between the two germline ends. TCRdb recomputed calls from the RT-PCR reads with MiXCR, one row per CDR3 protein. The data show 500,000 to 600,000 distinct CDR3 sequences, with approximately 14% seen just once and 11% held by the top ten. The clonotype was recovered from a man in his forties or fifties who received an inactivated influenza vaccine. The source was PBMCs from blood, collected 12 days after vaccination. The chain carries TRBV7-9 and TRBJ2-3; D is tentatively TRBD1 or TRBD2 (5 bases each). CDR3 sequence (DNA): TGTGCCAGCAGCTTATTAGCGTGGGGGTCGACAGATACGCAGTATTTT. Protein: CASSLLAWGSTDTQYF.